The 20 T cell receptor beta chains below come from one sample, sequenced in a study of blood T cell repertoires in COVID-19. Assay used: immunoSEQ multiplex PCR; TCRdb lists only in-frame clones, some missing. The sample yields roughly 130,000 clones, about four fifths seen once. Sample: peripheral blood. The receptors originated from a woman aged 70-85 years with acute or convalescent COVID-19.

The rearrangement uses TRBV7-9 and TRBJ1-1; D may be TRBD1 (6 bases). The CDR3 extends over 14 amino acids. Looked up from germline, CDR1 is SEHNR and CDR2 is FQNEAQ (reference sequence). The germline V and J ends were trimmed by 3 bases and 2 bases, with 10 bases remaining between them. DNA of the CDR3: TGTGCCAGCAGCTTTGGACAGTCCAACACTGAAGCTTTCTTT. Its translation is CASSFGQSNTEAFF. Full variable domain (remainder filled in from reference TRBV7-9 and TRBJ1-1): DTGVSQNPRHKITKRGQNVTFRCDPISEHNRLYWYRQTLGQGPEFLTYFQNEAQLEKSRLLSDRFSAERPKGSFSTLEIQRTEQGDSAMYLCASSFGQSNTEAFFGQGTRLTVV.

This chain connects TRBV10-3 to TRBJ2-1; 7 positions agree with TRBD1. J gave up 5 bases and V 8 bases, and 6 bases lay outside the gene matches. The CDR3 spans 13 residues. Germline CDR1 reads ENHRY; CDR2 reads SYGVKD. This CDR3 is CAIEGGQNNEQFF. As DNA, the CDR3 is TGTGCCATCGAAGGGGGACAGAACAATGAGCAGTTCTTC.

Only a few counts were recorded for this clone. V gene TRBV27 combines with J gene TRBJ2-7; 7 bases agree with TRBD1. The ends lost 5 bases at V and 4 bases at J; junction bases unmatched: 8. Germline assignment: CDR1 MNHEY and CDR2 SMNVEV (reference sequence). This CDR3 comprises 14 residues. CDR3 in DNA: TGTGCCAGCAGTCCTTCGACAGGGAAGTACGAGCAGTACTTC. Its translation: CASSPSTGKYEQYF.

In this sample, this clone turned up a few times. The gene calls are TRBV19 and TRBJ2-3, with D unresolved. CDR3 size: 12 residues. CDR1 is LNHDA, CDR2 SQIVND, per germline (reference sequence). V was cut by 4 bases and J by 6 bases, with 8 bases left in between. Written as DNA, the CDR3 is TGTGCCAGTAGTAGGGCGATGGATACGCAGTATTTT. This codes for CASSRAMDTQYF.

The J gene is TRBJ1-6, the V gene TRBV30, with D perhaps TRBD1 (5 bases). V lost 0 bases, J lost 7 bases, and 22 bases lay in between. This CDR3 contains 18 residues. The germline gives CDR1 GTSNPN, CDR2 SVGIG (reference sequence). The CDR3 protein is CAWSVLDWEGLQNSPLHF. In DNA, the CDR3 is TGTGCCTGGAGTGTACTGGATTGGGAGGGGCTCCAGAATTCACCCCTCCACTTT.

The chain is built from TRBV20-1 and TRBJ2-7, with D tentatively TRBD2 (6 bases). Trimming stripped 2 bases from V and 6 bases from J, with 8 bases between. In germline, CDR1 is DFQATT, CDR2 SNEGSKA (reference sequence). This CDR3 is 11 amino acids long. The CDR3: CSARQGGEQYF. CDR3 sequence (DNA): TGCAGTGCTAGACAGGGAGGCGAGCAGTACTTC.

The chain employs TRBV7-8 and TRBJ2-5, with D possibly being TRBD1 (6 bases). Per germline, CDR1 SGHVS and CDR2 FQNEAQ. The V end lost 5 bases, the J end lost 5 bases, and 15 bases lay between the germline ends. The CDR3 has 14 amino acids. The CDR3 DNA reads as TGTGCCAGCAGCGCCCAGGGGAGCGGCGAGACCCAGTACTTC. Amino acid sequence: CASSAQGSGETQYF.

This chain connects TRBV6-1 to TRBJ2-5, with TRBD2 identical over 11 bases. CDR1 MNHNS and CDR2 SASEGT come from the germline V gene. J was trimmed by 3 bases and V by 2 bases; bases with no gene match: 5. This CDR3 has 16 residues. The CDR3 DNA sequence: TGTGCCAGCAGTGAATGGCTAGCGGGGGGCGAAGAGACCCAGTACTTC. It is translated as CASSEWLAGGEETQYF.

This chain connects TRBV30 to TRBJ2-5, with 11 bases aligning to TRBD2. V was pared by 4 bases and J by 5 bases, with 9 bases of the junction left unmatched. Germline CDR1 GTSNPN, CDR2 SVGIG (reference sequence). This CDR3 contains 15 residues. The CDR3 reads CAWTYSGGAGETQYF. In DNA, the CDR3 is TGTGCCTGGACCTATAGCGGGGGGGCAGGGGAGACCCAGTACTTC. Variable domain in full (rest from reference TRBV30 and TRBJ2-5): SQTIHQWPATLVQPVGSPLSLECTVEGTSNPNLYWYRQAAGRGLQLLFYSVGIGQISSEVPQNLSASRPQDRQFILSSKKLLLSDSGFYLCAWTYSGGAGETQYFGPGTRLLVL.

This chain links TRBV14 with TRBJ1-5; D remains ambiguous. Trimming took off 5 bases at V and 11 bases at J, with 22 bases between the two ends. The CDR3 extends over 15 amino acids. Germline CDR1 reads SGHDN; CDR2 reads FVKESK. CDR3 nucleotide sequence: TGTGCCAGCAGCGTAGGAGGTTCGAGCGGGAAGGCCCAGCATTTT. Protein product: CASSVGGSSGKAQHF.

The V and J genes are TRBV7-2 and TRBJ1-2, with D possibly matching TRBD1 (6 bases). Germline assignment: CDR1 SGHTA and CDR2 FQGNSA. The CDR3 loop spans 14 amino acids. V dropped 2 bases and J dropped 7 bases, with 14 bases sitting between them. In DNA form, the CDR3 reads TGTGCCAGCAGCTTACCCACGGGCAGGGGTGGCTACACCTTC. This codes for CASSLPTGRGGYTF.

The V call is TRBV5-8, the J call TRBJ1-4, with D uncertain. Trimming stripped 2 bases from V and 10 bases from J, with 21 bases between. The CDR3 runs to 16 residues. Germline V gives CDR1 SGHTS, CDR2 YDEGEE. The CDR3 spells CASSFDSASSHGKLFF. The DNA for the CDR3 is TGTGCCAGCAGCTTTGATAGTGCGTCGTCCCATGGAAAACTGTTTTTT.

The chain couples TRBV27 to TRBJ1-1; D is undetermined. The CDR3 spans 13 residues. V gave up 5 bases and J gave up 8 bases, with 15 bases separating them. Germline loops: CDR1 MNHEY, CDR2 SMNVEV (reference sequence). The CDR3 spells CASSPQPLIEAFF. The CDR3 coding sequence is TGTGCCAGCAGTCCCCAACCCCTAATAGAAGCTTTCTTT.

The V and J genes are TRBV18 and TRBJ2-1; no definite D call. CDR3 length equals 12 residues. The germline CDR1 and CDR2 sequences are KGHSH and LQKENI. Trimming stripped 6 bases from V and 7 bases from J, with 10 bases between. The CDR3 loop reads CASSLSVNEQFF. The CDR3 DNA sequence: TGTGCCAGCTCGCTAAGTGTGAATGAGCAGTTCTTC.

The chain employs TRBV7-3 and TRBJ2-3; 11 bases are a match to TRBD2. J lost 4 bases, V lost 4 bases, and 7 bases had no gene match. This CDR3 region has 16 residues. Germline V gives CDR1 SGHTA, CDR2 FQGTGA. CDR3 protein: CASSSYASGGPDTQYF. The CDR3 DNA is TGTGCCAGCAGCTCATACGCTAGCGGGGGGCCAGATACGCAGTATTTT.

The gene calls are TRBV5-4 and TRBJ1-2; TRBD1 is a possible D gene (6 bases). CDR1 is SGHNT, CDR2 YYREEE, per germline (reference sequence). This CDR3 has 12 residues. V was shortened by 4 bases and J by 5 bases, with 9 bases between the two germline ends. The CDR3 DNA sequence: TGTGCCAGCAGCCCAGGACAGTATGGCTACACCTTC. Its translation is CASSPGQYGYTF. The variable domain in full, with the rest retrieved from reference TRBV5-4 and TRBJ1-2, is ETGVTQSPTHLIKTRGQQVTLRCSSQSGHNTVSWYQQALGQGPQFIFQYYREEENGRGNFPPRFSGLQFPNYSSELNVNALELDDSALYLCASSPGQYGYTFGSGTRLTVV.

The rearrangement uses TRBV7-2 and TRBJ1-2; D not certain. In germline, CDR1 is SGHTA, CDR2 FQGNSA. V dropped 3 bases and J dropped 3 bases, with 11 bases sitting between them. The CDR3 length is 14 residues. The CDR3: CASSFGGSDYGYTF. In DNA form, the CDR3 reads TGTGCCAGCAGCTTTGGTGGGAGCGACTATGGCTACACCTTC.

V usage is TRBV5-1 and J usage is TRBJ1-2; D perhaps matches TRBD1 (5 bases). Germline V lookup: CDR1 SGHRS, CDR2 YFSETQ. V was shortened by 5 bases and J by 6 bases, with 11 bases between the two germline ends. This CDR3 spans 12 amino acids. The CDR3 region is CASREGEDGYTF. DNA of the CDR3: TGCGCCAGCAGAGAAGGGGAGGATGGCTACACCTTC.

V usage is TRBV6-5 and J usage is TRBJ1-5; 9 bases match TRBD1. In germline, CDR1 is MNHEY, CDR2 SVGAGI. The J segment lost 2 bases and the V segment lost 6 bases, leaving 5 bases of the junction unmatched. CDR3 length: 15 amino acids. The CDR3 loop reads CASRRQGEGNQPQHF. In DNA form, the CDR3 reads TGTGCCAGCAGAAGACAGGGGGAGGGCAATCAGCCCCAGCATTTT.

V gene TRBV6-2 or TRBV6-3 combines with J gene TRBJ1-2, with D unresolved. Germline V CDR1 and CDR2: MNHEY, SVGEGT. The CDR3 extends over 12 amino acids. Deletions cut 4 bases from V and 5 bases from J, with 8 bases between. The CDR3, as DNA: TGTGCCAGCAGTTCCCTCTCTTATGGCTACACCTTC. This encodes CASSSLSYGYTF.